This passage covers 6 T cell receptor beta chains from one sample sequenced in a study of cytomegalovirus exposure and HLA in healthy donors. A multiplex PCR was run with 60 Vbeta primers and 13 Jbeta primers. Using immunoSEQ multiplex PCR, the repertoire was profiled, and TCRdb retains in-frame clones only, with some absent. The sample yields a few hundred thousand clones, around 73% seen once. Sequencing was performed on PBMCs. The source of these receptors is a woman in her 30s in good health and CMV-seronegative.

The chain employs TRBV7-8 and TRBJ1-5, with D unresolved. CDR3 length: 17 residues. Looked up from germline, CDR1 is SGHVS and CDR2 is FQNEAQ. Deletions cut 1 base from V and 5 bases from J, with 18 bases between. The CDR3 DNA reads TGTGCCAGCAGCTTAGGGGCGGGAGTGGGGTTCGATCAGCCCCAGCATTTT. It translates to CASSLGAGVGFDQPQHF.

This rearrangement joins TRBV9 to TRBJ2-3; 10 bases map to TRBD2. V was clipped by 1 base and J by 0 bases; unmatched bases: 5. Germline V lookup: CDR1 SGDLS, CDR2 YYNGEE. This CDR3 is 17 amino acids long. DNA of the CDR3: TGTGCCAGCAGCGTACTAGAGACTAGCGGGAGCACAGATACGCAGTATTTT. It is translated as CASSVLETSGSTDTQYF.

The chain has TRBV2 and TRBJ2-4; 7 bases fit TRBD1. V was clipped by 4 bases and J by 4 bases; unmatched bases: 4. The germline V gene has CDR1 SNHLY and CDR2 FYNNEI. The CDR3 length is 14 residues. CDR3 residues: CASSADRIKNIQYF. CDR3 DNA sequence: TGTGCCAGCAGTGCGGACAGGATAAAAAACATTCAGTACTTC.

This clone has just one count. This chain's CDR3 is CASSELWAKADTGELFF. The CDR3 bases are TGTGCCAGCAGTGAATTGTGGGCGAAAGCAGACACCGGGGAGCTGTTTTTT. The J gene is TRBJ2-2, the V gene TRBV25-1; D not resolved. Germline lookup yields CDR1 MGHDK and CDR2 SYGVNS. V lost 1 base and J 3 bases, leaving 15 bases between the germline ends. The CDR3 contains 17 residues.

Worth noting for this clone: Other DNA sequences within the sample encode an identical CDR3. The J gene is TRBJ1-1, the V gene TRBV18; 7 nucleotides line up with TRBD1. V was clipped by 0 bases and J by 3 bases; unmatched bases: 1. The CDR3 runs 14 residues. Germline V gene data show CDR1 as KGHSH and CDR2 as LQKENI. The CDR3 reads CASSPPTGYTEAFF. CDR3 bases: TGTGCCAGCTCACCACCGACAGGGTACACTGAAGCTTTCTTT.

V and J are TRBV19 and TRBJ1-1; 8 nucleotides align to TRBD1. CDR1 is LNHDA, CDR2 SQIVND, per germline (reference sequence). CDR3 length equals 14 residues. Unmatched junction bases numbered 12, after V lost 8 bases and J lost 7 bases. CDR3 sequence (DNA): TGTGCCAGTCGGATTCAGGGGGCTAACGTTGAAGCTTTCTTT. This codes for CASRIQGANVEAFF. The complete variable domain, with remaining parts taken from reference TRBV19 and TRBJ1-1, reads DGGITQSPKYLFRKEGQNVTLSCEQNLNHDAMYWYRQDPGQGLRLIYYSQIVNDFQKGDIAEGYSVSREKKESFPLTVTSAQKNPTAFYLCASRIQGANVEAFFGQGTRLTVV.